This T cell receptor beta chain was sequenced during a study of shared clonotypes between healthy human individuals. The input for sorted-subset replicate PCRs was around 200 ng DNA, 25,000 to 35,000 T cell genomes. The authors' processing: Junction-only sequences without quality scores were provided by ImmunoSEQ, so filtering was different. Assay used: immunoSEQ multiplex PCR; TCRdb lists only in-frame clones, some missing. The V and J calls and clone size come from that table; D and trimming were worked out from the DNA. The sample lists some 630,000 clones, around 96% occurring once. V lost 5 bases and J 8 bases, leaving 18 bases between the germline ends. The CDR3 consists of 15 residues. CDR1 and CDR2 from the germline V gene are MNHEY and SVGAGI. Study-wide findings and caveats: Memory subsets generally showed lower estimated richness than naive subsets. Naive CD4 clonotypes overlapped across a few donors at 4.5% to 5.5%.

Concerning this clone: Its specificity is unknown.

Selected positively for CCR7 and CD45RO-negative, naive CD8 cells excluded terminally differentiated effector memory CD45RA+ cells. The sequencing sample was made of naive CD8+ T cells sorted from blood. V and J are TRBV6-5 and TRBJ2-2; D is unclear. The origin of this receptor is a woman younger than 45 in good health. In DNA form, the CDR3 reads TGTGCCAGCAGTCAAGACTTAAGTCTTGGGGGGGAGCTGTTTTTT. Translated, it gives CASSQDLSLGGELFF.